Below, one T cell receptor (beta chain) is given with its context. The antigen is not known. Extracted RNA was reverse transcribed into cDNA, the sequencing template. Assay: immunoSEQ multiplex PCR; the TCRdb copy retains only in-frame clones and omits some. Among about 250,000 clones, 60% were seen once, and the ten largest hold around 0.84%. Germline CDR1 SGHNT, CDR2 YYREEE (reference sequence). This CDR3 has 15 amino acids. V was trimmed by 3 bases and J by 1 base, leaving 8 bases between them. Treatment in this sample: oral pan-JAK inhibitor, 5-10 mg twice daily. These data belong to a study of CD8+ T cells in alopecia areata. Study-wide results and caveats: Higher clonality than in normal scalp was seen in lesional scalp, especially alopecia totalis/universalis.

This sequence joins TRBV5-4 and TRBJ2-6; possibly TRBD1 for D (7 bases). The TCR originated in a human donor with alopecia areata. Sample: CD4+ T cells sorted from blood, taken between weeks 51 and 54, from a patient treated with tofacitinib. Here the CDR3 DNA reads TGTGCCAGCAGCTCAGGGGGGTCTGGGGCCAACGTCCTGACTTTC. Its protein product is CASSSGGSGANVLTF.